This is a list of T cell receptor beta chains from one sample in a study of cytomegalovirus exposure and HLA in healthy donors. TCRdb's table, derived via immunoSEQ multiplex PCR, lists solely in-frame clones and lacks some. This sample has more than 95,000 clones, with roughly 73% found just once. The sample taken for sequencing was PBMCs. The source of these receptors is a woman aged 35 to 49 in good health and CMV-seropositive. Each CDR3 is given with its conserved first and last residue. Each record gives: clone size, V gene, J gene, D gene, CDR3 DNA, CDR3 protein. The D gene is left open where the match is weak. Only part of the rows carry a size: once, few, many, or a class if the clone is expanded.

clone size: .
V gene: TRBV7-9
J gene: TRBJ2-6
D gene: TRBD1
CDR3 DNA: TGTGCCAGCAGCGCCCGGACAGGTTCTAGCTCTGGGGCCAACGTCCTGACTTTC
CDR3 protein: CASSARTGSSSGANVLTF

clone size: .
V gene: TRBV5-1
J gene: TRBJ1-1
D gene: .
CDR3 DNA: TGCGCCAGCAGCTTGCAGTTCCGGGGATTCCCTGAAGCTTTCTTT
CDR3 protein: CASSLQFRGFPEAFF

clone size: .
V gene: TRBV6-5
J gene: TRBJ1-1
D gene: TRBD1
CDR3 DNA: TGTGCCAGCAGTTCACTATCGGGACAGGGGAACACTGAAGCTTTCTTT
CDR3 protein: CASSSLSGQGNTEAFF

clone size: once
V gene: TRBV19
J gene: TRBJ2-3
D gene: TRBD1
CDR3 DNA: TGTGCCAGTAGTGGCCGGGACAGGGGATTTAGCACAGATACGCAGTATTTT
CDR3 protein: CASSGRDRGFSTDTQYF

clone size: .
V gene: TRBV7-9
J gene: TRBJ1-1
D gene: TRBD1
CDR3 DNA: TGTGCCAGCAGCGCAGGACAGGGGGTGAACACTGAAGCTTTCTTT
CDR3 protein: CASSAGQGVNTEAFF

clone size: .
V gene: TRBV27
J gene: TRBJ1-4
D gene: .
CDR3 DNA: TGTGCCAGCAAACCCGGACGGCGAACAGGTCCCCCAACTAATGAAAAACTGTTTTTT
CDR3 protein: CASKPGRRTGPPTNEKLFF

clone size: once
V gene: TRBV6-5
J gene: TRBJ1-6
D gene: .
CDR3 DNA: TGTGCCAGCAGTTACTCGTTGCAGGGGAGGGGTTCACCCCTCCACTTT
CDR3 protein: CASSYSLQGRGSPLHF

clone size: .
V gene: TRBV2
J gene: TRBJ2-1
D gene: TRBD2
CDR3 DNA: TGTGCCAGCAGTGTGTATTCGGCGGGAGTGCTGCGCAATGAGCAGTTCTTC
CDR3 protein: CASSVYSAGVLRNEQFF

clone size: .
V gene: TRBV5-1
J gene: TRBJ2-1
D gene: TRBD1
CDR3 DNA: TGCGCCAGCAGCTCTGGGACAGGGAGTTACAATGAGCAGTTCTTC
CDR3 protein: CASSSGTGSYNEQFF

clone size: .
V gene: TRBV6-1
J gene: TRBJ2-3
D gene: .
CDR3 DNA: TGTGCCAGCAGTGACCTTGGGAGGGGGGATACGCAGTATTTT
CDR3 protein: CASSDLGRGDTQYF

clone size: once
V gene: TRBV13
J gene: TRBJ2-1
D gene: TRBD2
CDR3 DNA: TGTGCCAGCAGCTTAGGAGTCGGACTAGCGGGAGTGGGTGAGCAGTTCTTC
CDR3 protein: CASSLGVGLAGVGEQFF

clone size: .
V gene: TRBV27
J gene: TRBJ2-4
D gene: TRBD2
CDR3 DNA: TGTGCCAGCAGTTATGGTGCGGGAGGGCCCAGCCACATTCAGTACTTC
CDR3 protein: CASSYGAGGPSHIQYF

clone size: .
V gene: TRBV4-3
J gene: TRBJ1-2
D gene: TRBD1
CDR3 DNA: TGCGCCAGCAGCCACCTAACCCCGGGACAGGGGAAGGGTGGCTACACCTTC
CDR3 protein: CASSHLTPGQGKGGYTF

clone size: .
V gene: TRBV7-9
J gene: TRBJ1-1
D gene: TRBD1
CDR3 DNA: TGTTCCAGCAGCTTAGATAGGGGACAGGGGAACACTGAAGCTTTCTTT
CDR3 protein: CSSSLDRGQGNTEAFF

clone size: .
V gene: TRBV5-4
J gene: TRBJ2-3
D gene: TRBD2
CDR3 DNA: TGTGCCAGCAGCCTCTCCGCGGGGGGATGGGATACGCAGTATTTT
CDR3 protein: CASSLSAGGWDTQYF

clone size: .
V gene: TRBV15
J gene: TRBJ2-5
D gene: TRBD2
CDR3 DNA: TGTGCCACCAGCAGGGTGACTAGCGGGGGAGGGACCCAGTACTTC
CDR3 protein: CATSRVTSGGGTQYF

clone size: .
V gene: TRBV11-2
J gene: TRBJ1-2
D gene: .
CDR3 DNA: TGTGCCAGCAGCTTCGGGGGGCGGTCTAACTATGGCTACACCTTC
CDR3 protein: CASSFGGRSNYGYTF

clone size: .
V gene: TRBV4-3
J gene: TRBJ2-7
D gene: TRBD2
CDR3 DNA: TGCGCCAGCAGCCAACTAGCGGGGAACTCCTACGAGCAGTACTTC
CDR3 protein: CASSQLAGNSYEQYF

clone size: .
V gene: TRBV28
J gene: TRBJ2-2
D gene: TRBD2
CDR3 DNA: TGTGCCAGCAGTTTCCCAGTTCTAGCGGGAGGGAACACCGGGGAGCTGTTTTTT
CDR3 protein: CASSFPVLAGGNTGELFF

clone size: .
V gene: TRBV6-5
J gene: TRBJ2-5
D gene: TRBD2
CDR3 DNA: TGTGCCAGCAGTGAATGGACTAGCGGGGAGACCCAGTACTTC
CDR3 protein: CASSEWTSGETQYF

clone size: few
V gene: TRBV7-9
J gene: TRBJ1-1
D gene: .
CDR3 DNA: TGTGCCAGCAGCTTAGCGTGGAGCATGAACACTGAAGCTTTCTTT
CDR3 protein: CASSLAWSMNTEAFF

clone size: few
V gene: TRBV4-1
J gene: TRBJ1-1
D gene: .
CDR3 DNA: TGCGCCAGCAGAGGGCAACTCGGGGGCACTGAAGCTTTCTTT
CDR3 protein: CASRGQLGGTEAFF

clone size: .
V gene: TRBV29-1
J gene: TRBJ1-1
D gene: .
CDR3 DNA: TGCAGCGCCCAGGGAAGCCCCAACACTGAAGCTTTCTTT
CDR3 protein: CSAQGSPNTEAFF

clone size: .
V gene: TRBV5-6
J gene: TRBJ2-3
D gene: TRBD2
CDR3 DNA: TGTGCCAGCAGCTTGGGGGACTACACAGATACGCAGTATTTT
CDR3 protein: CASSLGDYTDTQYF

clone size: .
V gene: TRBV2
J gene: TRBJ1-2
D gene: .
CDR3 DNA: TGTGCCAGCAGTCCGACAGGAGCTAACTATGGCTACACCTTC
CDR3 protein: CASSPTGANYGYTF

clone size: .
V gene: TRBV7-9
J gene: TRBJ1-4
D gene: .
CDR3 DNA: TGTGCCAGCAGCCTCGACAGCCTTAATGAAAAACTGTTTTTT
CDR3 protein: CASSLDSLNEKLFF

clone size: .
V gene: TRBV28
J gene: TRBJ2-1
D gene: .
CDR3 DNA: TGTGCCAGCAGTTTGAACAGGGCCTTGGGATACTCCTACAATGAGCAGTTCTTC
CDR3 protein: CASSLNRALGYSYNEQFF

clone size: .
V gene: TRBV5-1
J gene: TRBJ1-5
D gene: .
CDR3 DNA: TGCGCCAGCAGCTTGGCGGGGGGTGGGGGTCAGCCCCAGCATTTT
CDR3 protein: CASSLAGGGGQPQHF

clone size: .
V gene: TRBV28
J gene: TRBJ1-3
D gene: TRBD1
CDR3 DNA: TGTGCCAGCAGTGACCGACAGGGCCCCTACTCTGGAAACACCATATATTTT
CDR3 protein: CASSDRQGPYSGNTIYF

clone size: .
V gene: TRBV7-2
J gene: TRBJ1-4
D gene: TRBD1
CDR3 DNA: TGTGCCAGCAGCCCGTACAGGGGCTTTCGGGAAAAACTGTTTTTT
CDR3 protein: CASSPYRGFREKLFF

clone size: few
V gene: TRBV5-1
J gene: TRBJ2-1
D gene: TRBD1
CDR3 DNA: TGCGCCAGCAGCCAGGGGGCGAGGAATGAGCAGTTCTTC
CDR3 protein: CASSQGARNEQFF

clone size: .
V gene: TRBV9
J gene: TRBJ2-2
D gene: .
CDR3 DNA: TGTGCCAGCAGCCCAACCGGGCAGGGAAATGACGGGGAGCTGTTTTTT
CDR3 protein: CASSPTGQGNDGELFF

clone size: .
V gene: TRBV28
J gene: TRBJ2-3
D gene: TRBD2
CDR3 DNA: TGTGCCAGCAGCTCGGGGGCTAGCGGGGGTAGAGATACGCAGTATTTT
CDR3 protein: CASSSGASGGRDTQYF

clone size: .
V gene: TRBV5-6
J gene: TRBJ2-7
D gene: TRBD2
CDR3 DNA: TGTGCCAGCAGCTCCGGGACTAGCGGCTCCTACGAGCAGTACTTC
CDR3 protein: CASSSGTSGSYEQYF

clone size: .
V gene: TRBV9
J gene: TRBJ1-4
D gene: .
CDR3 DNA: TGTGTCAGCAGCGTGCGAGGGATCGAGGAAAAACTGTTTTTT
CDR3 protein: CVSSVRGIEEKLFF

clone size: .
V gene: TRBV7-9
J gene: TRBJ2-7
D gene: TRBD2
CDR3 DNA: TGTGCCAGCAGCGTAATGGGACTAGCTTATTCCTACGAGCAGTACTTC
CDR3 protein: CASSVMGLAYSYEQYF

clone size: .
V gene: TRBV7-2
J gene: TRBJ2-1
D gene: .
CDR3 DNA: TGTGCCAGCATCGCTAGAGGCGGGACCCGCTCCTACAATGAGCAGTTCTTC
CDR3 protein: CASIARGGTRSYNEQFF

clone size: .
V gene: TRBV11-2
J gene: TRBJ2-1
D gene: .
CDR3 DNA: TGTGCCAGCAGCTTAGTACCGGTACGCGGGGGCACCTACAATGAGCAGTTCTTC
CDR3 protein: CASSLVPVRGGTYNEQFF

clone size: few
V gene: TRBV5-4
J gene: TRBJ2-5
D gene: TRBD2
CDR3 DNA: TGTGCCAGCAGCTTGAGGTTGGGCGGGGGCCAAGAGACCCAGTACTTC
CDR3 protein: CASSLRLGGGQETQYF

clone size: .
V gene: TRBV28
J gene: TRBJ2-7
D gene: TRBD2
CDR3 DNA: TGTGCCAGCACGCCACCGACGAGAAGCGGGGGGGTCGAGCAGTACTTC
CDR3 protein: CASTPPTRSGGVEQYF